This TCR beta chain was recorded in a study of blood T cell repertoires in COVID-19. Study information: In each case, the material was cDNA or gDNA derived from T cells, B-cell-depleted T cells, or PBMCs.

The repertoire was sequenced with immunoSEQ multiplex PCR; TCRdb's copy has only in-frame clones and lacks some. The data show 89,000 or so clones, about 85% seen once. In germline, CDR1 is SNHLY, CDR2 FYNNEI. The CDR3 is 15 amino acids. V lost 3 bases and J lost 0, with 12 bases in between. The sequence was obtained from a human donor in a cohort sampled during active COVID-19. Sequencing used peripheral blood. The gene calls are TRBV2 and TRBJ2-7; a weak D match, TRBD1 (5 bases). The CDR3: CASSEFPRVSYEQYF. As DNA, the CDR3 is TGTGCCAGCAGTGAGTTCCCCAGGGTCTCCTACGAGCAGTACTTC.